Following are 18 T cell receptor beta chains from one sample sequenced in a study of regulatory T cells in long-lasting Graves disease. Assembly of TCR beta libraries relied on iRepertoire HTBI primers together with Arm-PCR of CDR3 regions. TCRdb fed the multiplex PCR reads into MiXCR, producing one record per CDR3 protein. Among about 560,000 distinct CDR3 sequences, 15% to 20% were seen once, and the ten largest hold around 12%. Time point noted: newly diagnosed GD, antithyroid drugs for less than 3 months. Making the TCR library involved RNA that had been extracted from PBMCs. The sample was also linked to a second study, of T cells in Graves' hyperthyroidism and ophthalmopathy.

Specimen: peripheral blood mononuclear cells (PBMCs), collected at new diagnosis, from a patient treated with antithyroid drugs. The receptor set was obtained from a man in his late teens or twenties with Graves disease.

CDR3 loop: CASSSAFRTQYF. The CDR3 DNA reads as TGCGCCAGCAGCTCAGCTTTTCGGACCCAGTACTTC. The rearrangement uses TRBV5-1 and TRBJ2-5; D remains ambiguous. Germline V CDR1 and CDR2: SGHRS, YFSETQ. The germline V and J ends were trimmed by 3 bases and 7 bases, with 10 bases remaining between them. The CDR3 covers 12 residues.

The CDR3 DNA reads TGTGCCAGCAGTCCTGGACAGGGACCAGGGGAGCAGTACTTC. Its translation is CASSPGQGPGEQYF. The genes are TRBV27 and TRBJ2-7, with 8 bases fitting TRBD1. CDR3 length: 14 amino acids. V was pared by 5 bases and J by 7 bases, with 10 bases of the junction left unmatched. Germline lookup yields CDR1 MNHEY and CDR2 SMNVEV (reference sequence).

Only a few counts were recorded for this clonotype. V and J are TRBV3-1 and TRBJ2-3; TRBD2 matches at 9 bases. This CDR3 comprises 18 residues. Germline V gene lookup returns CDR1 LGHDT and CDR2 YNNKEL (reference sequence). V shed 1 base and J 8 bases; nucleotides not matched to a gene: 16. CDR3 nucleotide sequence: TGTGCCAGCAGCCAAGGAGGATTCACCGGGACTAGCTCCCGTACGCAGTATTTT. Its protein is CASSQGGFTGTSSRTQYF.

At least ten counts were recorded for this clonotype. This sequence joins TRBV5-1 and TRBJ1-1, with D maybe TRBD1 (5 bases). Germline-derived CDR1 and CDR2 are SGHRS and YFSETQ. The V and J ends lost 4 bases and 3 bases respectively, with 13 bases between them. The CDR3 is 14 amino acids. The CDR3 protein is CASSSQGGDTEAFF. For the CDR3, the DNA is TGCGCCAGCAGCAGCCAGGGAGGGGACACTGAAGCTTTCTTT.

The chain recombines TRBV28 with TRBJ2-7; perhaps TRBD1 as D (6 bases). This CDR3 contains 15 residues. The V end lost 6 bases, the J end lost 3 bases, and 18 bases lay between the germline ends. Germline values: CDR1 MDHEN, CDR2 SYDVKM. The CDR3 reads CASRPTGRGGYEQYF. In DNA form, the CDR3 reads TGTGCCAGCAGGCCAACAGGGCGAGGTGGCTACGAGCAGTACTTC.

This clonotype was counted at least ten times. The chain recombines TRBV7-6 with TRBJ2-3, with 8 bases identical to TRBD2. Germline lookup yields CDR1 SGHVS and CDR2 FNYEAQ. The CDR3 covers 19 residues. J lost 1 base, V lost 1 base, and 13 bases had no gene match. CDR3: CASSLVPPLGAGGTDTQYF. The CDR3 bases are TGTGCCAGCAGCTTAGTTCCCCCACTGGGAGCGGGGGGCACAGATACGCAGTATTTT.

At least ten counts were recorded for this clonotype. The chain recombines TRBV2 with TRBJ1-1; D might be TRBD1 (6 bases). The germline V gene encodes CDR1 SNHLY and CDR2 FYNNEI. There are 13 residues in the CDR3. V lost 11 bases and J 5 bases, leaving 18 bases between the germline ends. The CDR3 bases are TGTGCCGTCCACAGGGAGCTTTTGACTGAAGCTTTCTTT. The encoded protein is CAVHRELLTEAFF.

Notes on this clonotype: A junction boundary mismatches the germline segment, possibly from a read error. This chain connects TRBV7-2 to TRBJ2-5; D remains ambiguous. The CDR3 extends over 13 amino acids. Germline V lookup: CDR1 SGHTA, CDR2 FQGNSA. The CDR3 reads CAGSLGVQETQYF. CDR3 bases: TGTGCCGGCAGCTTAGGCGTACAAGAGACCCAGTACTTC.

J is TRBJ2-2 and V is TRBV29-1; possibly TRBD1 or TRBD2 for D (6 bases each). Germline V CDR1 and CDR2: SQVTM, ANQGSEA. V was clipped by 8 bases and J by 5 bases, with 15 bases between them. The CDR3 consists of 13 residues. CDR3 sequence (DNA): TGCAGCACCGAGGGGGGCCGGACCGGGGAGCTGTTTTTT. Encoded protein: CSTEGGRTGELFF.

This clonotype was seen ten or more times. This chain connects TRBV28 to TRBJ1-5; TRBD1 might be the D (5 bases). V gave up 1 base and J gave up 1 base, with 20 bases separating them. Germline V gene sequence: CDR1 MDHEN, CDR2 SYDVKM. The CDR3 has 19 amino acids. This chain's CDR3 is CASSLLGVSDHGSNQPQHF. The CDR3 region has the DNA TGTGCCAGCAGTTTATTGGGGGTGTCGGACCACGGGAGCAATCAGCCCCAGCATTTT. The variable domain in full, with the rest retrieved from reference TRBV28 and TRBJ1-5, is DVKVTQSSRYLVKRTGEKVFLECVQDMDHENMFWYRQDPGLGLRLIYFSYDVKMKEKGDIPEGYSVSREKKERFSLILESASTNQTSMYLCASSLLGVSDHGSNQPQHFGDGTRLSIL.

This chain links TRBV2 with TRBJ1-4; 9 bases map to TRBD1. The CDR3 extends over 15 amino acids. Germline loops: CDR1 SNHLY, CDR2 FYNNEI. The V segment lost 3 bases and the J segment 8 bases; nucleotides outside the gene matches: 7. In DNA, the CDR3 is TGTGCCAGCAGTGAGGAGACAGGGGGGGGGGAAAAACTGTTTTTT. Its protein product is CASSEETGGGEKLFF.

The chain recombines TRBV12-5 with TRBJ1-1, with 8 bases that match TRBD1. The CDR3 length is 16 residues. V shed 2 bases, J shed 6 bases, and the junction held 11 bases outside the gene matches. CDR1 is LGHNT, CDR2 FRNRAP, per germline. The CDR3 coding sequence is TGTGCTAGTGGTTTGTTCCCGGTCCAGGGGGCGTCTGAAGCTTTCTTT. Translating gives CASGLFPVQGASEAFF.

This clonotype came up many times. The V gene is TRBV6-1, the J gene TRBJ1-5; no definite D call. Trimming stripped 3 bases from V and 7 bases from J, with 19 bases between. CDR1 is MNHNS, CDR2 SASEGT, per germline. The CDR3 covers 16 residues. CDR3 sequence: CASSDAYRAPGQPQHF. CDR3 coding DNA: TGTGCCAGCAGTGACGCATACCGGGCCCCGGGGCAGCCCCAGCATTTT.

This clonotype has at least ten counts. V gene TRBV12-3 or TRBV12-4 combines with J gene TRBJ2-7; D perhaps matches TRBD2 (6 bases). The CDR3 covers 14 residues. Deletions cut 5 bases from V and 2 bases from J, with 13 bases between. CDR3 sequence: CASSSRDFTYEQYF. The CDR3 region has the DNA TGTGCCAGCAGTAGCCGGGACTTCACCTACGAGCAGTACTTC.

Note on this clonotype: A much larger clone sits a single nucleotide away, making a read error possible. V is TRBV12-3 or TRBV12-4 and J is TRBJ2-5, with TRBD2 matching 7 bases. V lost 2 bases, J lost 4 bases, and 7 bases stayed unmatched. The CDR3 runs to 15 residues. The CDR3 is CASSLTREAGETQYF. CDR3 DNA sequence: TGTGCCAGCAGTTTAACTCGGGAGGCAGGAGAGACCCAGTACTTC.

In its sample, this clonotype was seen many times. The J gene is TRBJ2-7, the V gene TRBV6-2 or TRBV6-3, with TRBD2 matching over 10 bases. V shed 10 bases, J shed 7 bases, and the junction held 31 bases outside the gene matches. The CDR3 totals 20 residues. The germline CDR1 and CDR2 sequences are MNHEY and SVGEGT. CDR3 DNA: TGTGCCACCACCCCAGGGGGCTATCAGCTAGCGGGAGTCGGTGTGTGGGAGCAGTACTTC. It specifies CATTPGGYQLAGVGVWEQYF.

This clonotype was found many times. V gene TRBV2 combines with J gene TRBJ1-5; TRBD1 is a possible D gene (5 bases). Germline-derived CDR1 and CDR2 are SNHLY and FYNNEI. The CDR3 consists of 15 residues. Trimming shortened V by 4 bases and J by 5 bases, and 15 bases separated the two germline ends. CDR3 region: CASSGGPGGDQPQHF. CDR3 coding DNA: TGTGCCAGCAGTGGGGGCCCGGGCGGGGATCAGCCCCAGCATTTT.

This clonotype was observed many times. The chain links TRBV2 to TRBJ2-1; 14 bases are shared with TRBD2. Trimming removed 4 bases from V and 10 bases from J; junction bases left unmatched: 3. The CDR3 sequence is 14 residues long. Germline values: CDR1 SNHLY, CDR2 FYNNEI. In DNA form, the CDR3 reads TGTGCCAGCAGTGGACTAGCGGGAGGGCAGGAGCAGTTCTTC. As protein: CASSGLAGGQEQFF.